Following are 17 T cell receptor beta chains from one sample sequenced in a study of shared clonotypes between healthy human individuals. CD8 cells regarded as naive lacked CD45RO, were positively chosen for CCR7, and omitted terminally differentiated effector memory CD45RA+ cells. Sequencing was performed with immunoSEQ multiplex PCR; in TCRdb, only in-frame clones are kept and a portion is missing. Counted here are about 2.1 million clones, around 93% occurring once; the ten biggest clones make up approximately 1.6%. Sample: naive CD8+ T cells from PBMCs. The receptors originated from a man aged 18-30 years in good health. Some clones in this sample may be carry-over from other donors' samples.

V and J are TRBV29-1 and TRBJ1-1; unclear D gene. CDR1 is SQVTM and CDR2 is ANQGSEA in the germline V gene. This CDR3 has 13 amino acids. V lost 2 bases and J 0 bases, leaving 7 bases between the germline ends. CDR3: CSVESGMNTEAFF. CDR3 bases: TGCAGCGTTGAATCGGGGATGAACACTGAAGCTTTCTTT. The whole variable domain, filled in from reference TRBV29-1 and TRBJ1-1, reads SAVISQKPSRDICQRGTSLTIQCQVDSQVTMMFWYRQQPGQSLTLIATANQGSEATYESGFVIDKFPISRPNLTFSTLTVSNMSPEDSSIYLCSVESGMNTEAFFGQGTRLTVV.

The rearrangement links TRBV29-1 to TRBJ2-1; 9 bases are a match to TRBD2. Germline CDR1 SQVTM, CDR2 ANQGSEA. V lost 6 bases and J lost 6; bases outside the gene matches: 12. The CDR3 runs to 15 residues. CDR3 region: CSVYGLAFMSNEQFF. The CDR3 nucleotides are TGCAGCGTGTATGGACTAGCGTTCATGAGCAATGAGCAGTTCTTC.

As concerns this clone: This specimen includes other DNA sequences encoding the same CDR3. The chain combines TRBV9 with TRBJ2-3; D may match TRBD1 or TRBD2 (6 bases each). Trimming removed 0 bases from V and 1 base from J, with 9 bases in between. The CDR3 loop spans 15 amino acids. CDR1 SGDLS and CDR2 YYNGEE come from the germline V gene. The CDR3 DNA reads TGTGCCAGCAGCGTAGGGGGGGCCCGCACAGATACGCAGTATTTT. It codes for CASSVGGARTDTQYF.

Here the CDR3 reads CASREGLAGTNTGELFF. In nucleotides, the CDR3 is TGTGCCAGTAGAGAGGGACTAGCTGGAACTAACACCGGGGAGCTGTTTTTT. The V gene is TRBV19, the J gene TRBJ2-2; 9 bases fit TRBD2. This CDR3 has 17 amino acids. The V and J ends lost 6 bases and 2 bases, in that order; junction bases with no gene match: 10. CDR1 LNHDA and CDR2 SQIVND come from the germline V gene (reference sequence).

The genes are TRBV4-1 and TRBJ2-7; 10 bases line up with TRBD2. CDR1 is MGHRA and CDR2 is YSYEKL in the germline V gene. The trim removed 4 bases at V and 1 base at J, leaving 4 bases unmatched. The length of the CDR3 is 15 residues. CDR3 region: CASSLGLAVSYEQYF. The CDR3 DNA reads TGCGCCAGCAGCCTTGGACTAGCGGTTTCCTACGAGCAGTACTTC.

This clone was seen a single time. J is TRBJ1-2 and V is TRBV7-9; a possible D gene is TRBD1 (6 bases). Trimming cost V 5 bases and J 5 bases, with 27 bases left between them. The CDR3 sequence is 18 residues long. Germline CDR1 and CDR2: SEHNR and FQNEAQ (reference sequence). CDR3 sequence: CASSPDRTFTFKLYGYTF. The CDR3 coding sequence is TGTGCCAGCAGCCCCGACAGGACATTCACCTTCAAACTGTATGGCTACACCTTC.

The chain has TRBV29-1 and TRBJ1-2; D is uncertain. The CDR3 covers 11 residues. The V gene's germline CDR1 is SQVTM and CDR2 ANQGSEA. V lost 6 bases and J lost 8, with 13 bases in between. CDR3 residues: CSVTHSGGYTF. The CDR3 coding sequence is TGCAGCGTGACTCATTCCGGGGGCTACACCTTC.

Concerning this clone itself: The sample has other DNA sequences that encode this CDR3 too. V usage is TRBV7-9 and J usage is TRBJ2-2; D ambiguous. Germline V gives CDR1 SEHNR, CDR2 FQNEAQ (reference sequence). CDR3 length: 11 amino acids. V lost 5 bases to trimming and J lost 5 bases, with 3 bases between them. The CDR3 reads CASSRTGELFF. The CDR3 nucleotides read TGTGCCAGCAGCCGAACCGGGGAGCTGTTTTTT.

This sequence joins TRBV2 and TRBJ2-1; D remains ambiguous. The CDR3 is made up of 13 amino acids. Germline CDR1 and CDR2: SNHLY and FYNNEI. V gave up 8 bases and J gave up 0 bases, with 8 bases separating them. The chain's CDR3 is CASYRFSYNEQFF. The CDR3 coding sequence is TGTGCCAGCTATCGTTTCTCCTACAATGAGCAGTTCTTC. Looking up the rest from reference TRBV2 and TRBJ2-1 gives the full variable domain: EPEVTQTPSHQVTQMGQEVILRCVPISNHLYFYWYRQILGQKVEFLVSFYNNEISEKSEIFDDQFSVERPDGSNFTLKIRSTKLEDSAMYFCASYRFSYNEQFFGPGTRLTVL.

This clone was detected only once. The chain is built from TRBV9 and TRBJ2-7; TRBD2 matches 8 bases. The CDR3 length is 17 residues. Trimming at V came to 4 bases and at J to 6 bases, leaving 18 bases not matched to a gene. Germline values: CDR1 SGDLS, CDR2 YYNGEE. In DNA form, the CDR3 reads TGTGCCAGCAGCCCCGGGGTAGCGGGAACCCGGACGGGCGAGCAGTACTTC. It is translated as CASSPGVAGTRTGEQYF.

The chain combines TRBV9 with TRBJ2-3; D possibly corresponds to TRBD2 (6 bases). The V end lost 2 bases, the J end lost 5 bases, and 15 bases lay between the germline ends. Germline lookup yields CDR1 SGDLS and CDR2 YYNGEE. CDR3 size: 15 residues. Here the CDR3 reads CASSVGGGEGDTQYF. The CDR3 DNA reads TGTGCCAGCAGCGTGGGGGGAGGAGAGGGAGATACGCAGTATTTT. The variable domain in full, completed from reference TRBV9 and TRBJ2-3, reads DSGVTQTPKHLITATGQRVTLRCSPRSGDLSVYWYQQSLDQGLQFLIQYYNGEERAKGNILERFSAQQFPDLHSELNLSSLELGDSALYFCASSVGGGEGDTQYFGPGTRLTVL.

The V gene is TRBV5-1, the J gene TRBJ2-1; D gene unclear. Germline V lookup: CDR1 SGHRS, CDR2 YFSETQ. V shed 2 bases and J shed 5 bases, with 8 bases lying between them. CDR3 length: 13 amino acids. DNA for the CDR3: TGCGCCAGCAGCTTCCCCCCGAACAATGAGCAGTTCTTC. It is translated as CASSFPPNNEQFF.

This chain links TRBV27 with TRBJ2-3; TRBD2 matches at 9 bases. V shed 6 bases and J 2 bases; nucleotides not matched to a gene: 9. The CDR3 length is 16 residues. Germline CDR1 is MNHEY and CDR2 is SMNVEV (reference sequence). The CDR3 DNA is TGTGCCAGCAGCTTTTTAGGACTAGCGCACACAGATACGCAGTATTTT. Its protein product is CASSFLGLAHTDTQYF.

This rearrangement joins TRBV5-4 to TRBJ2-3, with a possible D match to TRBD2 (5 bases). Germline V gene sequence: CDR1 SGHNT, CDR2 YYREEE (reference sequence). CDR3 length: 17 amino acids. V was shortened by 8 bases and J by 2 bases, with 24 bases between the two germline ends. The CDR3 loop reads CASHWRPLDSLTDTQYF. CDR3 nucleotide sequence: TGTGCCAGTCACTGGAGGCCGCTCGACTCCCTCACAGATACGCAGTATTTT.

DNA of the CDR3: TGTGCCAGTAGTTGGGGCTCTGGAAACACCATATATTTT. As protein: CASSWGSGNTIYF. The rearrangement joins TRBV19 to TRBJ1-3; D gene uncertain. The length of the CDR3 is 13 residues. Per the germline V gene, CDR1 is LNHDA and CDR2 is SQIVND (reference sequence). Between the trimmed V and J ends, which lost 5 bases and 0 bases, there was a span of 5 bases.

V and J are TRBV5-3 and TRBJ1-1; D unclear. TRBV5-3 is annotated as an ORF whose role is uncertain. The CDR3 covers 13 residues. The V and J ends lost 1 base and 1 base respectively, with 5 bases between them. The CDR3 bases are TGTGCCAGAAGCTTGCCGGAGAACACTGAAGCTTTCTTT. It encodes CARSLPENTEAFF.

J is TRBJ1-5 and V is TRBV19; TRBD1 matches 7 bases. The V and J ends lost 4 bases and 3 bases, in that order; junction bases with no gene match: 15. There are 18 residues in the CDR3. The germline gives CDR1 LNHDA, CDR2 SQIVND (reference sequence). CDR3 sequence: CASSTPTGTNPFNQPQHF. CDR3 DNA sequence: TGTGCCAGTAGTACGCCGACAGGGACTAACCCTTTCAATCAGCCCCAGCATTTT.